The rows below give T cell receptor beta chains drawn from one sample of a study of naive and memory T cell subsets. TCRdb reprocessed the UMI-ligation and nested PCR reads with MiXCR, giving one entry per CDR3 protein. This table has over 130,000 distinct CDR3 sequences, approximately 20% appearing once. The material sequenced was naive CD8+ T cells from blood. The receptors come from a human donor in good health. The CDR3 runs from the conserved cysteine through the conserved F or W. Fields, in order: clone size, V gene, CDR3 protein. The listing skips clone size in some rows; elsewhere it reads once, few, many or a size class.

few	TRBV27	CASSLGGLGNTIYF
-	TRBV28	CASSFRLAGALYEQYF
few	TRBV11-2	CASSLLAGEDNEQFF
-	TRBV4-3	CASSHGGSYEQYF
-	TRBV13	CASSPGGLANYEQYF
-	TRBV7-6	CASSIIPGQYNEQFF
few	TRBV28	CASSWLTAINTEAFF
-	TRBV29-1	CSVWVGGSPYNEQFF
few	TRBV13	CASSPAGDDSYEQYF
few	TRBV20-1	CSARETGDRWGYGYTF
-	TRBV9	CASSVDLGSSYNEQFF
few	TRBV4-1	CASSQEPGQAGELFF
once	TRBV27	CASSFLRENTYNEQFF
many	TRBV27	CASSLEGTGPEAFF
-	TRBV7-8	CASSPLAGVGTDTQYF
few	TRBV24-1	CATSAGGTSEQFF
-	TRBV7-2	CASSFGGMLSAFF
once	TRBV19	CASSGIRNEQFF
-	TRBV28	CASREAGSSYNEQFF
-	TRBV2	CASKENYEQYF
-	TRBV15	CATSGGGRETQYF
-	TRBV12-3/TRBV12-4	CASSQSSRDAETQYF
-	TRBV6-2/TRBV6-3	CASSPGQGAQPQHF
few	TRBV27	CASSLSTLAYEQYF
-	TRBV9	CASSLQGNVQETQYF
-	TRBV13	CASSSPGQGDHEQYF